A single sample gave rise to the 28 T cell receptor beta chains below, sequenced in a study of blood T cell repertoires in COVID-19 (dated by TCRdb to the early 2020s). The library came from the immunoSEQ multiplex PCR assay. This is the immuneACCESS table as TCRdb keeps it, with only in-frame sequences that have V and J called. A part of the clones is gone; compared with another copy, unresolved V genes explain less than half, and the rest is unexplained. In this sample the table shows about 200,000 clones, 86% of which occur a single time. The top ten clones comprise approximately 6% of the sample. The sample comprised peripheral blood. Receptors were obtained from a man older than 75 with acute or convalescent COVID-19.

The V and J genes are TRBV11-2 and TRBJ2-4, with a tentative D call TRBD1 (6 bases). The germline V and J ends were trimmed by 5 bases and 6 bases, with 17 bases remaining between them. The germline V gene encodes CDR1 SGHAT and CDR2 FQNNGV. CDR3 length equals 15 residues. CDR3 coding DNA: TGTGCCAGCAGCCAGGAACAGGGTTTGGGAAACATTCAGTACTTC. Translation gives CASSQEQGLGNIQYF. The variable domain in full, with the rest retrieved from reference TRBV11-2 and TRBJ2-4, is EAGVAQSPRYKIIEKRQSVAFWCNPISGHATLYWYQQILGQGPKLLIQFQNNGVVDDSQLPKDRFSAERLKGVDSTLKIQPAKLEDSAVYLCASSQEQGLGNIQYFGAGTRLSVL.

The chain combines TRBV29-1 with TRBJ2-1; possibly TRBD2 for D (5 bases). The CDR3 runs to 11 residues. Trimming removed 1 base from V and 15 bases from J, with 13 bases in between. Germline loops: CDR1 SQVTM, CDR2 ANQGSEA. This CDR3 is CSVEGGSSVFF. DNA for the CDR3: TGCAGCGTTGAAGGTGGGAGTAGTGTGTTCTTC.

This clone has a handful of counts. The V call is TRBV9, the J call TRBJ2-3; no clear D gene. This CDR3 has 13 amino acids. Germline V gives CDR1 SGDLS, CDR2 YYNGEE. The germline V and J ends were trimmed by 4 bases and 6 bases, with 12 bases remaining between them. CDR3 nucleotides: TGTGCCAGCAGCCCCTCTAGTGCGGATACGCAGTATTTT. Protein product: CASSPSSADTQYF.

This rearrangement joins TRBV18 to TRBJ2-7; TRBD1 matches 8 bases. V lost 4 bases and J lost 0; bases outside the gene matches: 5. The germline CDR1 and CDR2 sequences are KGHSH and LQKENI. CDR3 length equals 15 residues. CDR3 region: CASSLRTGSSYEQYF. CDR3 nucleotide sequence: TGTGCCAGCTCACTTAGGACAGGGAGCTCCTACGAGCAGTACTTC.

The V gene is TRBV5-1, the J gene TRBJ1-1; 7 nucleotides match TRBD1. Germline V gives CDR1 SGHRS, CDR2 YFSETQ. Germline trimming cut 3 bases from V and 0 bases from J; bases unmatched to any gene: 5. The CDR3 contains 15 residues. CDR3 coding DNA: TGCGCCAGCAGCTCACGACAGGGTTTGAACACTGAAGCTTTCTTT. This translates into CASSSRQGLNTEAFF.

The chain links TRBV6-2 or TRBV6-3 to TRBJ2-1; 12 positions agree with TRBD1. The V gene end was trimmed by 4 bases and the J gene end by 10 bases; junction bases not matched to a gene: 8. This CDR3 is 15 amino acids long. Per the germline V gene, CDR1 is MNHEY and CDR2 is SVGEGT. The CDR3 region has the DNA TGTGCCAGCAGTTCCTCCGGGACAGGGGGCGGGGAGCAGTTCTTC. Amino acid sequence: CASSSSGTGGGEQFF.

V and J are TRBV5-1 and TRBJ1-2; 9 bases map to TRBD1. CDR3 size: 13 residues. The J segment lost 13 bases and the V segment lost 4 bases, leaving 11 bases of the junction unmatched. The germline V gene encodes CDR1 SGHRS and CDR2 YFSETQ. The CDR3 protein is CASSQATGTGITF. CDR3 nucleotide sequence: TGCGCCAGCAGCCAAGCTACCGGGACAGGGATCACCTTC.

V gene TRBV2 combines with J gene TRBJ2-1; TRBD2 aligns across 10 bases. Germline V gene sequence: CDR1 SNHLY, CDR2 FYNNEI. Trimming took 8 bases from V and 6 from J; bases not matched to a gene: 1. This CDR3 comprises 12 residues. The DNA of the CDR3 is TGTGCCAGCCGGACTAGCGGCAATGAGCAGTTCTTC. Protein product: CASRTSGNEQFF.

The chain is built from TRBV28 and TRBJ2-3, with 9 nucleotides matching TRBD1. Per germline, CDR1 MDHEN and CDR2 SYDVKM. The J segment lost 5 bases and the V segment lost 7 bases, leaving 4 bases of the junction unmatched. The CDR3 runs to 13 residues. The CDR3 here is CASTTGGVDTQYF. CDR3 nucleotides: TGTGCCAGCACAACAGGGGGCGTAGATACGCAGTATTTT.

This clone has just one count. The rearrangement joins TRBV2 to TRBJ2-7; 9 bases line up with TRBD1. The germline V gene has CDR1 SNHLY and CDR2 FYNNEI. V was clipped by 5 bases and J by 1 base; unmatched bases: 6. The CDR3 covers 15 residues. The CDR3 here is CASSTGGGPSYEQYF. CDR3 DNA: TGTGCCAGCAGTACAGGGGGCGGGCCGTCCTACGAGCAGTACTTC.

The CDR3 bases are TGTGCCAGCTCCCGAGCCGGGACAGGGACCAATGAGCAGTTCTTC. It codes for CASSRAGTGTNEQFF. The chain combines TRBV18 with TRBJ2-1, with TRBD1 matching 9 bases. CDR3 length: 15 residues. Germline values: CDR1 KGHSH, CDR2 LQKENI. V lost 6 bases to trimming and J lost 6 bases; unmatched junction nucleotides: 9.

This chain uses TRBV12-3 or TRBV12-4 with TRBJ1-2, with D unresolved. There are 11 residues in the CDR3. V lost 1 base and J 6 bases, leaving 3 bases between the germline ends. DNA of the CDR3: TGTGCCAGCAGTTTAGGGCATGGCTACACCTTC. Encoded protein: CASSLGHGYTF.

The chain recombines TRBV28 with TRBJ2-7, with 9 bases lining up with TRBD1. Looked up from germline, CDR1 is MDHEN and CDR2 is SYDVKM. The trim removed 8 bases at V and 12 bases at J, leaving 14 bases unmatched. This CDR3 region has 13 residues. CDR3 bases: TGTGCCAGCGAAAAGGGACCGGGACAGGGTCTGTACTTC. As protein: CASEKGPGQGLYF.

The chain links TRBV7-6 to TRBJ2-5; 8 bases match TRBD1. This CDR3 contains 15 residues. The germline V gene encodes CDR1 SGHVS and CDR2 FNYEAQ. After removal of 1 base from V and 3 bases from J, the junction contained 4 bases not matched to a gene. CDR3 region: CASSLGRGLKETQYF. CDR3 nucleotides: TGTGCCAGCAGCTTAGGCAGGGGGCTAAAAGAGACCCAGTACTTC.

The chain uses TRBV19 and TRBJ1-1; D ambiguous. V lost 7 bases and J lost 1, with 10 bases in between. The CDR3 consists of 13 residues. Germline CDR1 LNHDA, CDR2 SQIVND (reference sequence). The CDR3 loop is CASKDWRNTEAFF. The CDR3 DNA reads as TGTGCCAGTAAGGATTGGAGGAACACTGAAGCTTTCTTT.

Comments on this clone: The identical CDR3 is also encoded by other nucleotide sequences in the sample. The chain is built from TRBV27 and TRBJ1-1; no reliable D call. V was shortened by 3 bases and J by 1 base, with 9 bases between the two germline ends. This CDR3 has 14 amino acids. In germline, CDR1 is MNHEY, CDR2 SMNVEV (reference sequence). DNA of the CDR3: TGTGCCAGCAGTTTCCGGGGAGAGAACACTGAAGCTTTCTTT. Translated: CASSFRGENTEAFF.

Of note for this clone: Other DNA sequences in this specimen translate into the identical CDR3. The CDR3 DNA sequence: TGCGCCAGCAGCTTGGGACAGGGAAACGAAAAACTGTTTTTT. It specifies CASSLGQGNEKLFF. The chain uses TRBV5-1 and TRBJ1-4; TRBD1 agrees at 7 bases. The CDR3 runs to 14 residues. V trimming: 0 bases; J trimming: 8 bases; junction bases outside the gene matches: 4. The germline CDR1 and CDR2 sequences are SGHRS and YFSETQ.

The V and J genes are TRBV7-9 and TRBJ1-6, with D unclear. The V gene's germline CDR1 is SEHNR and CDR2 FQNEAQ (reference sequence). V shed 7 bases and J shed 7 bases, with 14 bases lying between them. This CDR3 is built from 14 residues. For the CDR3, the DNA is TGTGCCAGCACCACCAACAGAATAAATTCACCCCTCCACTTT. Residues: CASTTNRINSPLHF.

This clone was counted only a few times. The chain employs TRBV19 and TRBJ1-3, with TRBD1 identical over 8 bases. Trimming took 5 bases from V and 2 from J; bases not matched to a gene: 2. CDR1 LNHDA and CDR2 SQIVND come from the germline V gene (reference sequence). The CDR3 length is 14 residues. CDR3 bases: TGTGCCAGTAGTGACAGGGGAACTGGAAACACCATATATTTT. Amino acid sequence: CASSDRGTGNTIYF.

The rearrangement joins TRBV7-2 to TRBJ2-2, with TRBD1 matching 9 bases. The CDR3 extends over 16 amino acids. In germline, CDR1 is SGHTA, CDR2 FQGNSA. Trimming took 2 bases from V and 5 from J; bases not matched to a gene: 6. In DNA form, the CDR3 reads TGTGCCAGCAGCTTATACTCGGGACAGGGTACCGGGGAGCTGTTTTTT. This gives the protein CASSLYSGQGTGELFF.

The chain carries TRBV7-3 and TRBJ1-3, with 9 bases that match TRBD1. V shed 1 base, J shed 0 bases, and the junction held 4 bases outside the gene matches. CDR1 and CDR2 (germline): SGHTA, FQGTGA. The CDR3 totals 17 residues. The CDR3 spells CASSLMGQGASGNTIYF. As DNA, the CDR3 is TGTGCCAGCAGCTTAATGGGACAGGGTGCCTCTGGAAACACCATATATTTT.

The V gene is TRBV30, the J gene TRBJ1-5; D is uncertain. The CDR3 is made up of 14 amino acids. V was pared by 2 bases and J by 1 base, with 9 bases between. Germline V gene data show CDR1 as GTSNPN and CDR2 as SVGIG (reference sequence). The CDR3 DNA is TGTGCCTGGAGTAGAGGAGAGAGCAATCAGCCCCAGCATTTT. Protein product: CAWSRGESNQPQHF. Looking up the rest from reference TRBV30 and TRBJ1-5 gives the full variable domain: SQTIHQWPATLVQPVGSPLSLECTVEGTSNPNLYWYRQAAGRGLQLLFYSVGIGQISSEVPQNLSASRPQDRQFILSSKKLLLSDSGFYLCAWSRGESNQPQHFGDGTRLSIL.

The chain uses TRBV28 and TRBJ1-5, with 8 bases that match TRBD1. The CDR3 has 16 amino acids. Germline loops: CDR1 MDHEN, CDR2 SYDVKM. After removal of 3 bases from V and 4 bases from J, the junction contained 8 bases not matched to a gene. Here the CDR3 reads CASSFRQGSGNQPQHF. The CDR3 DNA is TGTGCCAGCAGTTTTCGACAGGGGTCGGGAAATCAGCCCCAGCATTTT.

The chain joins TRBV5-1 to TRBJ2-7; TRBD2 matches at 12 bases. The CDR3 length is 15 residues. V shed 4 bases, J shed 4 bases, and the junction held 6 bases outside the gene matches. Germline V lookup: CDR1 SGHRS, CDR2 YFSETQ. The CDR3 nucleotides read TGCGCCAGCAGCAGGGGGACTAGCGGGTCTTACGAGCAGTACTTC. It translates to CASSRGTSGSYEQYF.

V gene TRBV5-1 combines with J gene TRBJ2-2; perhaps TRBD1 as D (6 bases). Trimming pared 4 bases from V and 4 bases from J, leaving 14 bases between. Germline-derived CDR1 and CDR2 are SGHRS and YFSETQ. This CDR3 has 15 residues. CDR3 amino acids: CASSPGHLRTGELFF. CDR3 bases: TGCGCCAGCAGCCCGGGACATTTACGCACCGGGGAGCTGTTTTTT.

V gene TRBV7-2 combines with J gene TRBJ2-7; a weak D match, TRBD2 (7 bases). CDR1 and CDR2 (germline): SGHTA, FQGNSA. The CDR3 is 13 residues long. V was clipped by 10 bases and J by 3 bases, with 16 bases between them. Here the CDR3 reads CAIAGAGDYEQYF. The DNA of the CDR3 is TGTGCCATCGCGGGGGCAGGGGACTACGAGCAGTACTTC.

The chain combines TRBV5-5 with TRBJ2-7; 9 bases line up with TRBD2. Germline assignment: CDR1 SGHKS and CDR2 YYEKEE (reference sequence). This CDR3 region has 16 residues. V lost 4 bases, J lost 2 bases, and 10 bases stayed unmatched. CDR3 sequence reads: CASSPTGTSTAYEQYF. For the CDR3, the DNA is TGTGCCAGCAGCCCGACCGGGACTAGCACCGCCTACGAGCAGTACTTC.

The gene calls are TRBV19 and TRBJ2-7, with D perhaps matching TRBD1 (5 bases). This CDR3 is built from 12 residues. V was trimmed by 5 bases and J by 4 bases, leaving 9 bases between them. Germline V gene lookup returns CDR1 LNHDA and CDR2 SQIVND (reference sequence). The CDR3 nucleotides read TGTGCCAGTAGTGACCAGGGATACGAGCAGTACTTC. This sequence encodes CASSDQGYEQYF.